Each of the 30 T cell receptor beta chains below was sequenced from the same sample in a study of identical twins listed by TCRdb under 2016. Preparation of the library involved 5' RACE. Sequencer: Illumina HiSeq 2000. The public reads were quality trimmed at Q25 with fastp and then assembled into clones with MiXCR by TCRdb, keeping productive beta chains. CDR3 protein sequences are deduplicated, and each keeps its most common genes and DNA. The sample has hundreds of thousands of distinct CDR3 sequences on record, less than 25% of them singletons. The biggest ten clones account for over 4% of the sample. These data also featured in a second study, about T cells expressing NK-cell markers.

The sample comprised PBMCs. The receptors here all came from a woman aged 18-35 years in good health.

This clonotype has more than one count but fewer than ten. V gene TRBV20-1 combines with J gene TRBJ1-1; the match to TRBD1 covers 9 bases. The junction had 8 bases not matched to a gene; V was cut back by 5 bases and J by 7 bases. CDR1 and CDR2 from the germline V gene are DFQATT and SNEGSKA (reference sequence). The CDR3 sequence is 13 residues long. CDR3 DNA: TGCAGTGCTTCCCACAGGGGGCCGATTGAAGCTTTCTTT. This codes for CSASHRGPIEAFF.

This clonotype was picked up a small number of times. The V call is TRBV7-9, the J call TRBJ2-7; the D gene is possibly TRBD2 (5 bases). The CDR3 extends over 14 amino acids. Deletions cut 2 bases from V and 0 bases from J, with 8 bases between. Germline loops: CDR1 SEHNR, CDR2 FQNEAQ (reference sequence). For the CDR3, the DNA is TGTGCCAGCAGCTTACATCGGGACTCCTACGAGCAGTACTTC. Translating it yields CASSLHRDSYEQYF.

The V call is TRBV29-1, the J call TRBJ2-3; D perhaps matches TRBD2 (9 bases). This CDR3 comprises 16 residues. The V gene's germline CDR1 is SQVTM and CDR2 ANQGSEA. V was trimmed by 7 bases and J by 4 bases, leaving 24 bases between them. The DNA for the CDR3 is TGCAGCGCTGGACAGGGAAGGACTAGCGATCCAGATACGCAGTATTTT. Translating gives CSAGQGRTSDPDTQYF.

V usage is TRBV20-1 and J usage is TRBJ2-1; 11 bases are a match to TRBD1. With 5 bases clipped from V and 7 bases from J, the junction kept 7 bases outside the gene matches. The germline CDR1 and CDR2 sequences are DFQATT and SNEGSKA (reference sequence). There are 14 residues in the CDR3. The CDR3 sequence: CSASGTGGQNEQFF. CDR3 bases: TGCAGTGCTTCCGGGACAGGGGGGCAGAATGAGCAGTTCTTC.

This chain connects TRBV20-1 to TRBJ1-1; no firm D call. Germline values: CDR1 DFQATT, CDR2 SNEGSKA (reference sequence). This CDR3 has 12 amino acids. The ends were cut back, 0 bases at V and 6 bases at J, with 8 bases in the middle. CDR3 protein: CSARDFLSEAFF. The CDR3 bases are TGCAGTGCTAGAGATTTTTTGTCTGAAGCTTTCTTT.

This clonotype came up many times. The V and J genes are TRBV10-3 and TRBJ2-7; D is ambiguous. Looked up from germline, CDR1 is ENHRY and CDR2 is SYGVKD. V was shortened by 7 bases and J by 5 bases, with 9 bases between the two germline ends. The CDR3 length is 11 residues. The CDR3 sequence: CAIMSGNEQYF. DNA of the CDR3: TGTGCCATCATGTCGGGTAACGAGCAGTACTTC.

This chain uses TRBV6-2 or TRBV6-3 with TRBJ1-2; TRBD1 is a possible D gene (5 bases). The CDR3 is 13 residues long. Trimming took off 6 bases at V and 10 bases at J, with 18 bases between the two ends. Germline CDR1 reads MNHEY; CDR2 reads SVGEGT. The CDR3 sequence is CASRQLQGNDYTF. The DNA of the CDR3 is TGTGCCAGCAGGCAACTTCAGGGTAACGACTACACCTTC.

The chain combines TRBV5-1 with TRBJ2-3; 10 nucleotides line up with TRBD2. V lost 0 bases and J lost 5; bases outside the gene matches: 12. In germline, CDR1 is SGHRS, CDR2 YFSETQ. This CDR3 is built from 18 residues. DNA of the CDR3: TGCGCCAGCAGCTTGGCCGGGGCGAGCGGGGGGGTAGGAGATACGCAGTATTTT. Translated: CASSLAGASGGVGDTQYF.

This clonotype occurred a few times. This chain links TRBV3-1 with TRBJ2-7, with a weak D call TRBD2 (5 bases). Deletions cut 0 bases from V and 12 bases from J, with 15 bases between. CDR1 LGHDT and CDR2 YNNKEL come from the germline V gene (reference sequence). This CDR3 is 13 amino acids long. The CDR3, as DNA: TGTGCCAGCAGCCAAGATGCCGAGGGCGGTGGGTACTTC. This sequence encodes CASSQDAEGGGYF.

V is TRBV15 and J is TRBJ1-2, with TRBD1 matching over 7 bases. J gave up 7 bases and V 0 bases, and 2 bases lay outside the gene matches. CDR1 is LNHNV and CDR2 is YYDKDF in the germline V gene (reference sequence). CDR3 length: 13 residues. The CDR3 DNA is TGTGCCACCAGCAGAGATACAGGGGCTGGCTACACCTTC. It yields the protein CATSRDTGAGYTF.

The chain uses TRBV5-1 and TRBJ2-7; D possibly corresponds to TRBD2 (5 bases). Germline-derived CDR1 and CDR2 are SGHRS and YFSETQ. The CDR3 totals 16 residues. V shed 0 bases and J shed 0 bases, with 13 bases lying between them. CDR3 residues: CASSLAGAVSSYEQYF. The CDR3, as DNA: TGCGCCAGCAGCTTGGCCGGAGCGGTGAGCTCCTACGAGCAGTACTTC.

The chain employs TRBV4-2 and TRBJ2-7, with 12 positions matching TRBD2. The CDR3 has 16 residues. Germline loops: CDR1 LGHNA, CDR2 YNFKEQ. V was pared by 4 bases and J by 5 bases, with 9 bases of the junction left unmatched. CDR3 amino acids: CASSLSSGRASHEQYF. In nucleotides, the CDR3 is TGTGCCAGCAGCCTGTCTAGCGGGAGGGCCAGCCACGAGCAGTACTTC.

The V and J genes are TRBV20-1 and TRBJ2-2; D unresolved. The CDR3 consists of 14 residues. Germline loops: CDR1 DFQATT, CDR2 SNEGSKA (reference sequence). Trimming took 5 bases from V and 2 from J, leaving 12 bases between them. The DNA of the CDR3 is TGCAGTGCTGCCGACATTGGAAACACCGGGGAGCTGTTTTTT. Translation: CSAADIGNTGELFF.

The chain couples TRBV9 to TRBJ2-6; no firm D call. V dropped 0 bases and J dropped 1 base, with 8 bases sitting between them. The CDR3 has 16 residues. CDR1 is SGDLS and CDR2 is YYNGEE in the germline V gene. CDR3 nucleotide sequence: TGTGCCAGCAGCGTAGAGCCCCGTTCTGGGGCCAACGTCCTGACTTTC. Protein: CASSVEPRSGANVLTF.

The chain uses TRBV10-3 and TRBJ2-3, with unresolved D. The CDR3 spans 13 residues. Germline CDR1 ENHRY, CDR2 SYGVKD. Trimming pared 4 bases from V and 2 bases from J, leaving 7 bases between. The CDR3 protein is CAISVMNTDTQYF. CDR3 coding DNA: TGTGCCATCAGTGTGATGAACACAGATACGCAGTATTTT.

This clonotype was seen more than once but under ten times. This chain connects TRBV20-1 to TRBJ2-7; 10 nucleotides line up with TRBD2. The CDR3 consists of 12 residues. Germline assignment: CDR1 DFQATT and CDR2 SNEGSKA (reference sequence). Unmatched junction bases numbered 10, after V lost 5 bases and J lost 12 bases. The CDR3: CSARGAGGPVYF. In DNA, the CDR3 is TGCAGTGCTCGAGGAGCGGGAGGGCCGGTGTACTTC.

This chain joins TRBV20-1 and TRBJ2-1, with TRBD2 as a possible D gene (6 bases). Trimming removed 3 bases at V and 3 bases at J, with 9 bases between. CDR1 is DFQATT, CDR2 SNEGSKA, per germline (reference sequence). This CDR3 is built from 13 residues. CDR3 sequence (DNA): TGCAGTGCTAGCGGGAGTGTCTACAATGAGCAGTTCTTC. It is translated as CSASGSVYNEQFF.

This rearrangement joins TRBV4-2 to TRBJ2-5; 7 bases are a match to TRBD1. There are 15 residues in the CDR3. Germline values: CDR1 LGHNA, CDR2 YNFKEQ. After removal of 4 bases from V and 4 bases from J, the junction contained 9 bases not matched to a gene. DNA for the CDR3: TGTGCCAGCAGCCCCACGGACAGGCCGGCAGAGACCCAGTACTTC. It codes for CASSPTDRPAETQYF.

The chain joins TRBV20-1 to TRBJ2-3; 8 bases map to TRBD2. From germline, CDR1 is DFQATT and CDR2 SNEGSKA (reference sequence). V shed 0 bases, J shed 3 bases, and the junction held 8 bases outside the gene matches. This CDR3 is 16 amino acids long. As DNA, the CDR3 is TGCAGTGCTAGAGATCCCTCGCGGGGGGTTACAGATACGCAGTATTTT. Translation: CSARDPSRGVTDTQYF.

The chain has TRBV5-1 and TRBJ2-3; 9 nucleotides align to TRBD2. Germline assignment: CDR1 SGHRS and CDR2 YFSETQ. Trimming took 4 bases from V and 1 from J; bases not matched to a gene: 10. The CDR3 consists of 17 residues. CDR3 region: CASSREVGLAGTDTQYF. As DNA, the CDR3 is TGCGCCAGCAGCCGGGAAGTGGGACTAGCTGGCACAGATACGCAGTATTTT.

This clonotype was counted a few times. A junction end diverges from the germline sequence, so it may reflect a read error. The V call is TRBV7-7, the J call TRBJ2-2; tentative D call: TRBD1 (5 bases). In germline, CDR1 is SSHAT, CDR2 FNYEAQ (reference sequence). The CDR3 has 17 residues. Here the CDR3 DNA reads TGTGCTAGCAGCTTAGTAGCTGGACACATGAACACCGGGGAGCTGTTTTTT. Translating gives CASSLVAGHMNTGELFF.

This clonotype was detected only a few times. J is TRBJ2-2 and V is TRBV6-1, with a weak D call TRBD2 (6 bases). Germline CDR1 reads MNHNS; CDR2 reads SASEGT. This CDR3 spans 15 amino acids. Trimming shortened V by 6 bases and J by 6 bases, and 17 bases separated the two germline ends. The CDR3 bases are TGTGCCAGCAGGCCTAGCGAAGGGGCCCCCGGGGAGCTGTTTTTT. This sequence encodes CASRPSEGAPGELFF.

This clonotype was seen repeatedly, ten times or more. The rearrangement joins TRBV7-9 to TRBJ2-2; D gene ambiguous. Germline V gives CDR1 SEHNR, CDR2 FQNEAQ (reference sequence). This CDR3 has 13 amino acids. Trimming took off 4 bases at V and 6 bases at J, with 9 bases between the two ends. DNA of the CDR3: TGTGCCAGCAGCTCCCGACTGGCCGGGGAGCTGTTTTTT. Protein: CASSSRLAGELFF.

This chain joins TRBV6-1 and TRBJ2-1; TRBD2 agrees at 9 bases. Germline V gene lookup returns CDR1 MNHNS and CDR2 SASEGT. The J segment lost 9 bases and the V segment lost 5 bases, leaving 8 bases of the junction unmatched. The CDR3 totals 14 residues. This CDR3 reads CASSHSGSTVEQFF. CDR3 DNA: TGTGCCAGCAGTCATAGCGGGAGTACGGTTGAGCAGTTCTTC.

This clonotype occurred many times. The chain couples TRBV12-3 or TRBV12-4 to TRBJ1-1, with D unclear. V lost 2 bases and J 1 base, leaving 8 bases between the germline ends. CDR3 length: 14 amino acids. CDR3 DNA sequence: TGTGCCAGCAGTTTATCGCAGGCGAACACTGAAGCTTTCTTT. Its translation is CASSLSQANTEAFF.

V is TRBV4-1 and J is TRBJ1-1, with a weak D call TRBD1 (5 bases). CDR1 is MGHRA, CDR2 YSYEKL, per germline. This CDR3 region has 16 residues. Between the trimmed V and J ends, which lost 2 bases and 0 bases, there was a span of 13 bases. The DNA for the CDR3 is TGCGCCAGCAGCCAACTGGGGGTGTTGATGAACACTGAAGCTTTCTTT. Its translation: CASSQLGVLMNTEAFF.

This clonotype came up a few times. This chain uses TRBV7-9 with TRBJ2-5; 8 nucleotides line up with TRBD2. J lost 2 bases, V lost 8 bases, and 4 bases had no gene match. Germline V gene sequence: CDR1 SEHNR, CDR2 FQNEAQ (reference sequence). The CDR3 runs 13 residues. CDR3 coding DNA: TGTGCCAGCGGCGGGACTAGGCAAGAGACCCAGTACTTC. It yields the protein CASGGTRQETQYF.

This chain uses TRBV20-1 with TRBJ2-5, with D possibly matching TRBD2 (6 bases). The CDR3 has 13 residues. CDR1 is DFQATT, CDR2 SNEGSKA, per germline (reference sequence). The V end lost 7 bases, the J end lost 5 bases, and 17 bases lay between the germline ends. Here the CDR3 reads CSGGAGSVETQYF. The CDR3 DNA reads as TGCAGTGGCGGAGCGGGTTCCGTGGAGACCCAGTACTTC.

The chain joins TRBV27 to TRBJ2-7; D uncertain. Trimming pared 2 bases from V and 2 bases from J, leaving 22 bases between. Germline values: CDR1 MNHEY, CDR2 SMNVEV (reference sequence). This CDR3 is built from 18 residues. The CDR3 DNA follows: TGTGCCAGCAGTTTAAACCCCCATCCTCTCCTCCCTCCCTACGAGCAGTACTTC. Its protein product is CASSLNPHPLLPPYEQYF.

V gene TRBV5-5 combines with J gene TRBJ2-3; D not certain. The V end was cut by 2 bases, the J end by 0 bases, with 16 bases between. The CDR3 consists of 17 residues. Germline CDR1 and CDR2: SGHKS and YYEKEE (reference sequence). CDR3 in DNA: TGTGCCAGCAGCTTCCAGGTAGTCGAGACTAGCACAGATACGCAGTATTTT. Translated: CASSFQVVETSTDTQYF.